Sequencing of this TCR beta chain was carried out in a study of blood T cell repertoires in COVID-19. This clone appeared a single time. The length of the CDR3 is 15 residues. The trim removed 3 bases at V and 5 bases at J, leaving 5 bases unmatched. From germline, CDR1 is SGDLS and CDR2 YYNGEE. Clones were sequenced by immunoSEQ multiplex PCR, and TCRdb holds only the in-frame ones, with some missing. There are 150,000 or so clones in the sample; 75% to 90% occur only once, and 10% to 15% lies in the top ten. This clonotype was sampled from a man aged 18 to 30 with COVID-19, enrolled during active disease. The source material was peripheral blood. The rearrangement links TRBV9 to TRBJ2-1; 10 positions match TRBD2. The CDR3 region has the DNA TGTGCCAGCAGCGAGGGACTAGCGTTAGACAATGAGCAGTTCTTC. It codes for CASSEGLALDNEQFF. The full variable domain, rest sourced from reference TRBV9 and TRBJ2-1, is DSGVTQTPKHLITATGQRVTLRCSPRSGDLSVYWYQQSLDQGLQFLIQYYNGEERAKGNILERFSAQQFPDLHSELNLSSLELGDSALYFCASSEGLALDNEQFFGPGTRLTVL.